The T cell receptor (beta chain) under discussion was sequenced for a study of T-cell memory formation after mild COVID-19. Study-wide results and limits: Clones that contracted clustered mainly in CM and EM if CD4+ and in EMRA if CD8+.

As concerns this clonotype: Antigen unknown.

Each CDR3 protein is one row after TCRdb ran MiXCR on the 5' RACE reads. The table has around 340,000 distinct CDR3 sequences, 10% to 15% seen once. The CDR3 loop spans 14 amino acids. V was pared by 1 base and J by 11 bases, with 14 bases between. The germline gives CDR1 LNHNV, CDR2 YYDKDF (reference sequence). V gene TRBV15 combines with J gene TRBJ1-4; D is unclear. The TCR sequence derives from a man between 18 and 29 years old who had mild COVID-19 (a few samples of this study predate the infection). Cell type and time point are not known. The sequencing sample was made of PBMCs or a T cell subset sorted from them (not recorded which). The CDR3 protein is CATSRGFVRDKLFF. CDR3 sequence (DNA): TGTGCCACCAGCAGAGGGTTCGTACGGGATAAACTGTTTTTT.